The T cell receptor (beta chain) described here comes from a study of blood T cells in healthy people across ages. Overall study findings and caveats: Donor CMV status, an unknown factor, possibly confounded changes in expanded clonotypes. Versus aged donors, long-lived donors had higher diversity and more naive CD4+ cells.

This CDR3 is built from 14 residues. CDR1 SEHNR and CDR2 FQNEAQ come from the germline V gene (reference sequence). Combining a sample-barcoded 5' primer with a J-beta primer mix, a second PCR ran for roughly 7 to 12 cycles. TCRdb redid the calling of the 5' RACE reads with MiXCR, one entry per CDR3 protein. The data hold 650,000 to 900,000 distinct CDR3 sequences, with 55% to 65% observed a single time. Of note for this clonotype: Its antigen remains unidentified.

Sequencing was carried out using blood. This chain joins TRBV7-9 and TRBJ2-1; 7 positions match TRBD1. The end of the DNA aligns better with TRBJ2-7, so the J call may be wrong. This clonotype was obtained from a man aged 25-45 years in good health. The CDR3 region has the DNA TGTGCCAGCAGCGGTGACAGGGTCACCCACGAGCAGTACTTC. This gives the protein CASSGDRVTHEQYF.